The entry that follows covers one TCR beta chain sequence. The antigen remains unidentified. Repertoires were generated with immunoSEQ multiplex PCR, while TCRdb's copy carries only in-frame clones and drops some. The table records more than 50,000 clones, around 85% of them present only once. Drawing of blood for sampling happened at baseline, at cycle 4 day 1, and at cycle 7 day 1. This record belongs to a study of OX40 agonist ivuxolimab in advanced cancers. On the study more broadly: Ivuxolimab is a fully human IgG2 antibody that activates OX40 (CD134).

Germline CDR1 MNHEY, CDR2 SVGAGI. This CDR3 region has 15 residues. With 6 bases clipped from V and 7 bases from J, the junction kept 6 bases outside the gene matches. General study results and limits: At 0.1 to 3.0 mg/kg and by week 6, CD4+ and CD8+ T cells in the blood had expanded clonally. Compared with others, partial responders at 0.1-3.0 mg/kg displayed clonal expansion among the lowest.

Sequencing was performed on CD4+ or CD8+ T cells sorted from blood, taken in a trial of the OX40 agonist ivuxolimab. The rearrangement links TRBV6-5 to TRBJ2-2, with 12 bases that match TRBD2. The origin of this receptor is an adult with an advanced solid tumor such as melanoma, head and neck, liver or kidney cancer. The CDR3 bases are TGTGCCAGCAGCCCCCTAGCGGGAGGGGGCGGGGAGCTGTTTTTT. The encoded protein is CASSPLAGGGGELFF.